This T cell receptor beta chain originates from a study of blood T cell repertoires in COVID-19. Whole-study context: Sample material is recorded as cDNA or gDNA derived from T cells, B-cell-depleted T cells, or PBMCs.

Clones were read by immunoSEQ multiplex PCR, and TCRdb kept only the in-frame ones, dropping some. The sample consists of 80,000 or so clones, approximately 89% of them appearing once. V shed 4 bases and J 9 bases; nucleotides not matched to a gene: 6. Germline V lookup: CDR1 MNHEY, CDR2 SVGEGT. The CDR3 is made up of 15 amino acids. The receptor was isolated from a man aged 50-59 years with acute or convalescent COVID-19. V and J are TRBV6-2 or TRBV6-3 and TRBJ1-6, with 10 bases lining up with TRBD1. Sequenced material: peripheral blood. CDR3 in amino acids: CASSSRQGATSPLHF. Here the CDR3 DNA reads TGTGCCAGCAGTTCAAGACAGGGGGCCACTTCACCCCTCCACTTT.